The 2 T cell receptor beta chains in this list originate from one sample, sequenced in a study of blood T cell repertoires in COVID-19. The repertoire was sequenced with immunoSEQ multiplex PCR; TCRdb's copy has only in-frame clones and lacks some. The table lists about 86,000 clones, almost 85% of them singletons. Sequencing used peripheral blood. These receptors came from a woman aged 80 or over with acute or convalescent COVID-19.

Only a few counts were recorded for this clone. V gene TRBV29-1 combines with J gene TRBJ1-1, with D perhaps TRBD1 (6 bases). V dropped 1 base and J dropped 0 bases, with 12 bases sitting between them. From germline, CDR1 is SQVTM and CDR2 ANQGSEA. The CDR3 spans 15 residues. In DNA, the CDR3 is TGCAGCGTTGAAGTGACAGGTCTGATGAACACTGAAGCTTTCTTT. The encoded protein is CSVEVTGLMNTEAFF.

The count of this clone is one. This chain joins TRBV28 and TRBJ2-3; D remains ambiguous. The CDR3 length is 16 residues. CDR1 and CDR2 from the germline V gene are MDHEN and SYDVKM. Trimming removed 5 bases at V and 2 bases at J, with 17 bases between. The CDR3 DNA is TGTGCCAGCAGTGCCCCTACGGCGGCCCACACAGATACGCAGTATTTT. As protein: CASSAPTAAHTDTQYF.